This TCR beta chain was recorded in a study of blood T cell repertoires in COVID-19. Data came from immunoSEQ multiplex PCR; TCRdb stores just in-frame clones and leaves some out. Of some 130,000 clones in the sample, about 86% were seen once. V lost 3 bases and J lost 9; bases outside the gene matches: 10. Germline lookup yields CDR1 LGHDT and CDR2 YNNKEL (reference sequence). The CDR3 has 14 residues. J is TRBJ2-7 and V is TRBV3-1 (or the pseudogene TRBV3-2); the match to TRBD2 covers 8 bases. The sample was PBMCs or T cells enriched from blood (not recorded which). The TCR originated in a woman in her forties or fifties who had recovered from COVID-19. The CDR3 loop is CASSHLTSGVAQYF. The CDR3 region has the DNA TGTGCCAGCAGCCATCTCACTAGCGGCGTTGCGCAGTACTTC.